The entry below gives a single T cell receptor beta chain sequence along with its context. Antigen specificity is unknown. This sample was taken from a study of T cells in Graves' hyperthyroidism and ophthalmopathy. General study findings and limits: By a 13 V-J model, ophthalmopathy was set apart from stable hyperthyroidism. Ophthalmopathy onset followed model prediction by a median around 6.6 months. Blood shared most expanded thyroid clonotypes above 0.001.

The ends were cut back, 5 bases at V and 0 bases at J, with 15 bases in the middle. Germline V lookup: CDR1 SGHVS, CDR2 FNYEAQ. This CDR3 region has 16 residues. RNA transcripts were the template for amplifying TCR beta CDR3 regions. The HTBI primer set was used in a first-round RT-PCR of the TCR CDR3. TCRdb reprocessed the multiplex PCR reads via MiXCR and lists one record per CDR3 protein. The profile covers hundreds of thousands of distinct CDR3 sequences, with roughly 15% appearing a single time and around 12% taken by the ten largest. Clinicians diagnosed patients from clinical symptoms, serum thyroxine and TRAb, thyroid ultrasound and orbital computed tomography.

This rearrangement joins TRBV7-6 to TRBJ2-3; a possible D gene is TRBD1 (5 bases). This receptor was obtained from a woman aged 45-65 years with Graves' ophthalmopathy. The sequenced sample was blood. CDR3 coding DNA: TGTGCCAGCAGCCCGAGCACAGGAACTAGCACAGATACGCAGTATTTT. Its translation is CASSPSTGTSTDTQYF.